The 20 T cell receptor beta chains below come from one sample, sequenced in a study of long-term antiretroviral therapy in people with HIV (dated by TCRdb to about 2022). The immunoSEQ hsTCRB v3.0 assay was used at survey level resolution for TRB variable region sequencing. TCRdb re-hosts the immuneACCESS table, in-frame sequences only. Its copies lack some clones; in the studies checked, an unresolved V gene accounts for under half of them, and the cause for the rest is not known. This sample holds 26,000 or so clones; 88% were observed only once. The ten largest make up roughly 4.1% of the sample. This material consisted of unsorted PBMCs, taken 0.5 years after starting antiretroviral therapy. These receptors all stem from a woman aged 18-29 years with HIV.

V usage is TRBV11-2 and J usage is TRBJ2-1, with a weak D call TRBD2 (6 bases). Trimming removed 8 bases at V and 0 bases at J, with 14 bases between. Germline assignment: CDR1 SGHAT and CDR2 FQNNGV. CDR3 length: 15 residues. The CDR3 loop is CASALGGVSYNEQFF. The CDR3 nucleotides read TGTGCCAGCGCCTTGGGGGGAGTCTCCTACAATGAGCAGTTCTTC.

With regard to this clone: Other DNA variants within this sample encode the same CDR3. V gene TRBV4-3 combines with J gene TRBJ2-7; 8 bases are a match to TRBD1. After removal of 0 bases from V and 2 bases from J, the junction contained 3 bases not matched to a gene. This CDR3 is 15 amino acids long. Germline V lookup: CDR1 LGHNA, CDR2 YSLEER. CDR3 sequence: CASSQEGTGAYEQYF. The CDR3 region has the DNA TGCGCCAGCAGCCAAGAAGGGACAGGTGCCTACGAGCAGTACTTC.

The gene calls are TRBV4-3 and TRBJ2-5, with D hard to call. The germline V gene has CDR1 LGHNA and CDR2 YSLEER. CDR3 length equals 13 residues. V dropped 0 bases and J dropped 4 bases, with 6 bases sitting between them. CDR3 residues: CASSQDDLETQYF. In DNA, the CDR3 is TGCGCCAGCAGCCAAGATGACCTAGAGACCCAGTACTTC.

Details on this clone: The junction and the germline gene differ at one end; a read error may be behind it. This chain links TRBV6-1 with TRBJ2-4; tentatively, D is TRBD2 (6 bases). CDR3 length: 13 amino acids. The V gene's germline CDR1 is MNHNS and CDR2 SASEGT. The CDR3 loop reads CASSEGPQTGVDF. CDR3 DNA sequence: TGTGCCAGCAGTGAAGGTCCCCAGACGGGGGTCGACTTC.

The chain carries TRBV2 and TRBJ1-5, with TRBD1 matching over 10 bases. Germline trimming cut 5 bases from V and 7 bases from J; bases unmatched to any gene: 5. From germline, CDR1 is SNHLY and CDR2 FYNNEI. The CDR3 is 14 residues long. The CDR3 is CASSNRQGAQPQHF. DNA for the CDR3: TGTGCCAGCAGTAACAGACAGGGGGCCCAGCCCCAGCATTTT.

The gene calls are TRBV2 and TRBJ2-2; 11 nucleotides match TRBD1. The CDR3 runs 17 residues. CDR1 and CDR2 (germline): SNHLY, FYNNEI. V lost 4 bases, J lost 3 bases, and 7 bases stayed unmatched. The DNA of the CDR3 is TGTGCCAGCAGTGGGCTACGGACAGGGGGCGACACCGGGGAGCTGTTTTTT. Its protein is CASSGLRTGGDTGELFF.

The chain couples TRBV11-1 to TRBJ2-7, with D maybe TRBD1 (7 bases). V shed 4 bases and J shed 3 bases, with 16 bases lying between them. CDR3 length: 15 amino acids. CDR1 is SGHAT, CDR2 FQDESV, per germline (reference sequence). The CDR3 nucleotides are TGTGCCAGCAGCTCAGGGGGGCGCCTAAACTACGAGCAGTACTTC. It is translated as CASSSGGRLNYEQYF.

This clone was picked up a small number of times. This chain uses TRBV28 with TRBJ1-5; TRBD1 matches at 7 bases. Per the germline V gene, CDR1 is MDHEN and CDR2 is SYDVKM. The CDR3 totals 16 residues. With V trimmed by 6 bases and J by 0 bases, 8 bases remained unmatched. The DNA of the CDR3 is TGTGCCAGCAGCCCGGACAGGAGACTTAGCAATCAGCCCCAGCATTTT. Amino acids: CASSPDRRLSNQPQHF.

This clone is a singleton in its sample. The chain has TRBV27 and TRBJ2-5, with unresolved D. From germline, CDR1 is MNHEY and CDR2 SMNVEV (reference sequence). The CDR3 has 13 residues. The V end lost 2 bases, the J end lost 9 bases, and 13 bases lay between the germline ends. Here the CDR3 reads CASSLNSVVAQYF. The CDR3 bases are TGTGCCAGCAGTTTAAACAGTGTTGTTGCCCAGTACTTC.

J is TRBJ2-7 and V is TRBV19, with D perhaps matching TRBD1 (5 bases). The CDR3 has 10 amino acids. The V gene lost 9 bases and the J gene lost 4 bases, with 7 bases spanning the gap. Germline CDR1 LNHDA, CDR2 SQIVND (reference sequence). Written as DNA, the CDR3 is TGTGCCAGAGACAGTTACGAGCAGTACTTC. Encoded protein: CARDSYEQYF.

The DNA for the CDR3 is TGTGCCAGCAGCTTGGTGGTAGATACGCAGTATTTT. It translates to CASSLVVDTQYF. This chain connects TRBV5-6 to TRBJ2-3; D gene uncertain. CDR1 is SGHDT and CDR2 is YYEEEE in the germline V gene. This CDR3 spans 12 amino acids. V lost 0 bases to trimming and J lost 5 bases, with 4 bases between them. Variable domain in full (rest from reference TRBV5-6 and TRBJ2-3): DAGVTQSPTHLIKTRGQQVTLRCSPKSGHDTVSWYQQALGQGPQFIFQYYEEEERQRGNFPDRFSGHQFPNYSSELNVNALLLGDSALYLCASSLVVDTQYFGPGTRLTVL.

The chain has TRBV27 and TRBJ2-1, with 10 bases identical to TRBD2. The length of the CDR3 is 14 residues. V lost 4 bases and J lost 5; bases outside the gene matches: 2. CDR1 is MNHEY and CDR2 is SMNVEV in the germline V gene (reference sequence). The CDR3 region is CASSWLAGDNEQFF. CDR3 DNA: TGTGCCAGCAGTTGGCTAGCGGGAGACAATGAGCAGTTCTTC.

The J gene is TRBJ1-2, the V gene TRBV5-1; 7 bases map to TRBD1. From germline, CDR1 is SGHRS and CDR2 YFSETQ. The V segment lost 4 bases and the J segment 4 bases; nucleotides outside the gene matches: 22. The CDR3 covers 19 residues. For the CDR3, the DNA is TGCGCCAGCAGCCCCTACATCACAGGGGAGAGTTTTGCCGGCTATGGCTACACCTTC. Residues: CASSPYITGESFAGYGYTF.

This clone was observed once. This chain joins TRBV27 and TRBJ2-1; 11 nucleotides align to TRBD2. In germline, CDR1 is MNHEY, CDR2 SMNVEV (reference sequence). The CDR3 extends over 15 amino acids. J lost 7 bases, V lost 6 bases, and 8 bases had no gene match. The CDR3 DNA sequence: TGTGCCAGCAGGATCACTAGCGGGAGTGTGAATGAGCAGTTCTTC. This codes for CASRITSGSVNEQFF.

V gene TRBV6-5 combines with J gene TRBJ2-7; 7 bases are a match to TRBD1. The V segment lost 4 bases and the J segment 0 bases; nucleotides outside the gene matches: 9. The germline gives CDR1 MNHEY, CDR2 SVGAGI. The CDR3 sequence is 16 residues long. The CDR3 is CASSFTRDSLSYEQYF. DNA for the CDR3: TGTGCCAGCAGTTTTACCCGGGACAGCCTCTCCTACGAGCAGTACTTC.

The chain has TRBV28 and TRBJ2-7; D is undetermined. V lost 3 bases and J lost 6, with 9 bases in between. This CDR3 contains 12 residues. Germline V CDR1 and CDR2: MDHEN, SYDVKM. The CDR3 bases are TGTGCCAGCAGTTTGCCCGCGACCGAGCAGTACTTC. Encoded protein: CASSLPATEQYF. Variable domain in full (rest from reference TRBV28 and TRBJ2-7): DVKVTQSSRYLVKRTGEKVFLECVQDMDHENMFWYRQDPGLGLRLIYFSYDVKMKEKGDIPEGYSVSREKKERFSLILESASTNQTSMYLCASSLPATEQYFGPGTRLTVT.

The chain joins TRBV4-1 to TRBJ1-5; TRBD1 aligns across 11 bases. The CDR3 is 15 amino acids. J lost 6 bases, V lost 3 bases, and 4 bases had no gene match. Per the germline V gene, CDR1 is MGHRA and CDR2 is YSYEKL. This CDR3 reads CASSHRDRGSQPQHF. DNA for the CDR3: TGCGCCAGCAGCCACCGGGACAGGGGGTCTCAGCCCCAGCATTTT.

CDR3 sequence reads: CASSPETTSYEQYF. For the CDR3, the DNA is TGCGCCAGCAGCCCTGAGACAACCTCCTACGAGCAGTACTTC. The gene calls are TRBV4-3 and TRBJ2-7; D is undetermined. The germline V gene encodes CDR1 LGHNA and CDR2 YSLEER. CDR3 size: 14 residues. Trimming shortened V by 4 bases and J by 0 bases, and 10 bases separated the two germline ends.

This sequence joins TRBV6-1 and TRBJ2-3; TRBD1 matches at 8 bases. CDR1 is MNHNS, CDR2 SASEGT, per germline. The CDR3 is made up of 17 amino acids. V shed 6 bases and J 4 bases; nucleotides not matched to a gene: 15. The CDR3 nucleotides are TGTGCCAGCAGGGAAAAGAGAAACAGGGGGTTCGCAGATACGCAGTATTTT. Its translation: CASREKRNRGFADTQYF.

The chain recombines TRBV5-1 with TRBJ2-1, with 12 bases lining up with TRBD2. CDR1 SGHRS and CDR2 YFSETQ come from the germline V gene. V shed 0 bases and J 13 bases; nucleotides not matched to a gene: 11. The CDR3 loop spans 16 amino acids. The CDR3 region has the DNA TGCGCCAGCAGCTTGGAGGGGCTAGCGGGAGGGGTTCCCCAGTTCTTC. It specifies CASSLEGLAGGVPQFF.